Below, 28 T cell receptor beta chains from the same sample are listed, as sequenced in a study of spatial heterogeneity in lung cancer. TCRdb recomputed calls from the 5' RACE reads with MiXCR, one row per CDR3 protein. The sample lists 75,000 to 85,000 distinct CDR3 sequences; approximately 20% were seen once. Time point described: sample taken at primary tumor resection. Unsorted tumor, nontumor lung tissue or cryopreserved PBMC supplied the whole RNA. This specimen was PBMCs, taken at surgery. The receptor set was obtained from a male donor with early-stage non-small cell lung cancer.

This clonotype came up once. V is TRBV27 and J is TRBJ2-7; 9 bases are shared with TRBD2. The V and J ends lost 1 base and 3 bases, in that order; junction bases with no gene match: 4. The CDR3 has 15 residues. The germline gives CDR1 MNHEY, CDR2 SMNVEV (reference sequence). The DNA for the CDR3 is TGTGCCAGCAGTTTATGGCTAGCGGGGAGCTACGAGCAGTACTTC. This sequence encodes CASSLWLAGSYEQYF.

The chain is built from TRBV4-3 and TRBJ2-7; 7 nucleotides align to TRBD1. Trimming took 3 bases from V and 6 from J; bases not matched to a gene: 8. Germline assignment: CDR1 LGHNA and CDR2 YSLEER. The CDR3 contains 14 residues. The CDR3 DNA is TGCGCCAGCAGCCACGACAGGGATGTGGGCGAGCAGTACTTC. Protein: CASSHDRDVGEQYF.

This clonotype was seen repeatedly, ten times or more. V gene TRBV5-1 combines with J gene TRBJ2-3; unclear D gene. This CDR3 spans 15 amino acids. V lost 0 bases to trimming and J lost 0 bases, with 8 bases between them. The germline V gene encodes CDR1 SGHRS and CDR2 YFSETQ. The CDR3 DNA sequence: TGCGCCAGCAGCTTGGCTGTCAGTAGCACAGATACGCAGTATTTT. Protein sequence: CASSLAVSSTDTQYF. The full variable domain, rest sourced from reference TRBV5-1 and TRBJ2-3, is KAGVTQTPRYLIKTRGQQVTLSCSPISGHRSVSWYQQTPGQGLQFLFEYFSETQRNKGNFPGRFSGRQFSNSRSEMNVSTLELGDSALYLCASSLAVSSTDTQYFGPGTRLTVL.

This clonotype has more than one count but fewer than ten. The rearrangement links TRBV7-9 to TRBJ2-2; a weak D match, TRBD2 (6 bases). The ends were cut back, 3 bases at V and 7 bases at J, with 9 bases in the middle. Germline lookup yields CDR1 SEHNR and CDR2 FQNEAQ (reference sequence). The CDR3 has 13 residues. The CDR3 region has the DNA TGTGCCAGCAGCTTGGGACTCAACGGGGAGCTGTTTTTT. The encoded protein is CASSLGLNGELFF.

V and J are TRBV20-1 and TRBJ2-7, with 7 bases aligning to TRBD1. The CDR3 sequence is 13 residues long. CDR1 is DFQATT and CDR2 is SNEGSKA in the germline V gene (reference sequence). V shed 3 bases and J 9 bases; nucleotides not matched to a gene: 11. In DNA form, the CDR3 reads TGCAGTGCTAGGGGGACAGCCTCAGGGTGGCAGTACTTC. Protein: CSARGTASGWQYF.

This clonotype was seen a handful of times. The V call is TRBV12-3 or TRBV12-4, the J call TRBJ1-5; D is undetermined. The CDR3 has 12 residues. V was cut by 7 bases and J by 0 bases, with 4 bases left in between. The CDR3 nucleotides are TGTGCCAGCACTTATAGCAATCAGCCCCAGCATTTT. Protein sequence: CASTYSNQPQHF.

CDR3 nucleotide sequence: TGTGCCAGCAGTTTTGACAGGCCGTTAATGGGCTACGAGCAGTACTTC. It specifies CASSFDRPLMGYEQYF. J is TRBJ2-7 and V is TRBV27; maybe TRBD1 (6 bases). The CDR3 covers 16 residues. The germline gives CDR1 MNHEY, CDR2 SMNVEV (reference sequence). V was clipped by 3 bases and J by 3 bases, with 18 bases between them.

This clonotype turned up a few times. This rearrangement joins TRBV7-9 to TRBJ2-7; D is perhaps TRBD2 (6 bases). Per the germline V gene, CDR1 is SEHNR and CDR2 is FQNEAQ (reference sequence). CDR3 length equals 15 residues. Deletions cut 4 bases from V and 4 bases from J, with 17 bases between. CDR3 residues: CASSSGDPGSYEQYF. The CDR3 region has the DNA TGTGCCAGCAGCTCGGGCGACCCCGGGAGTTACGAGCAGTACTTC. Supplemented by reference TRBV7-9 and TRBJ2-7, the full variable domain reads DTGVSQNPRHKITKRGQNVTFRCDPISEHNRLYWYRQTLGQGPEFLTYFQNEAQLEKSRLLSDRFSAERPKGSFSTLEIQRTEQGDSAMYLCASSSGDPGSYEQYFGPGTRLTVT.

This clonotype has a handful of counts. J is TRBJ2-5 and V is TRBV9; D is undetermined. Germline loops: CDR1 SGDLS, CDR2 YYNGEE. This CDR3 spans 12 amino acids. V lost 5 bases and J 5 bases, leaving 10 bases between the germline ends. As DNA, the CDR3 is TGTGCCAGCAGTATGGGTGGCGAGACCCAGTACTTC. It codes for CASSMGGETQYF.

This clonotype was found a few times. CDR3 protein: CASSLYAGGADTQYF. CDR3 DNA sequence: TGTGCCAGCAGCTTGTATGCGGGGGGTGCAGATACGCAGTATTTT. J is TRBJ2-3 and V is TRBV5-6, with 8 bases aligning to TRBD2. CDR3 size: 15 residues. Germline assignment: CDR1 SGHDT and CDR2 YYEEEE. V dropped 1 base and J dropped 4; count of bases not matched to a gene: 5.

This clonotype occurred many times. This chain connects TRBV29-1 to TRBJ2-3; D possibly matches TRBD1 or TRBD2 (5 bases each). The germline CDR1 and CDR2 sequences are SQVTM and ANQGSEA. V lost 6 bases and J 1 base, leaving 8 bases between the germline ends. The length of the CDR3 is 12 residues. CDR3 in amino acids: CSVGTGTDTQYF. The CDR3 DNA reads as TGCAGCGTAGGGACGGGCACAGATACGCAGTATTTT.

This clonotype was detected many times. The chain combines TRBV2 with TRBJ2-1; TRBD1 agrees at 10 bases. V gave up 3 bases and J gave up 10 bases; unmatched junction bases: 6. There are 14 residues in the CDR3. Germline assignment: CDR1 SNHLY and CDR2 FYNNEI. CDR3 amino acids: CASSEQGQGPEQFF. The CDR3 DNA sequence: TGTGCCAGCAGTGAGCAGGGACAGGGGCCCGAGCAGTTCTTC.

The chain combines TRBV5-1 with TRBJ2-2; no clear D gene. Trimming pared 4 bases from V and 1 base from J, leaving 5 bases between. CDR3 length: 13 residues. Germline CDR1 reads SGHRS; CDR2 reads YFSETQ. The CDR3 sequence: CASSPENTGELFF. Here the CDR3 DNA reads TGCGCCAGCAGCCCTGAGAACACCGGGGAGCTGTTTTTT.

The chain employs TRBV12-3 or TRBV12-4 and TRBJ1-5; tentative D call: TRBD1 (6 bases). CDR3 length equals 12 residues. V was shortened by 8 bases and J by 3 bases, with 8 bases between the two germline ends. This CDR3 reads CASGGANQPQHF. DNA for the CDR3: TGTGCCAGCGGGGGGGCCAATCAGCCCCAGCATTTT.

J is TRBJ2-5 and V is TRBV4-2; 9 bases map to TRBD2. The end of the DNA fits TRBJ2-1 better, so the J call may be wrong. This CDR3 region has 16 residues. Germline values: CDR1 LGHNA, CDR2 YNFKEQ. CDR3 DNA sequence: TGTGCCAGCAGCCAAGTTAGCGGGAGTCGGGGGGAGACCCAGTTCTTC. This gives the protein CASSQVSGSRGETQFF.

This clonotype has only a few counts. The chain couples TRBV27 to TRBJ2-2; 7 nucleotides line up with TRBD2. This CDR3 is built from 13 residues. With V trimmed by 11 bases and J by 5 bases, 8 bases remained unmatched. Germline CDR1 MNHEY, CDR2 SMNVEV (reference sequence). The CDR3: CASKRGGTGELFF. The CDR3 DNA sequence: TGTGCCTCCAAAAGGGGAGGGACCGGGGAGCTGTTTTTT.

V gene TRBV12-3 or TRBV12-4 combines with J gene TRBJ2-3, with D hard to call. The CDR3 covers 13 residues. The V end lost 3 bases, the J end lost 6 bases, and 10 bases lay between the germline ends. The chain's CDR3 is CASSFMGSDTQYF. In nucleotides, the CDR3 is TGTGCCAGCAGTTTTATGGGCTCGGATACGCAGTATTTT.

The CDR3 protein is CASSPHTTGDHGYTF. The CDR3 DNA sequence: TGTGCCAGCAGCCCCCACACTACAGGGGACCATGGCTACACCTTC. This chain links TRBV3-1 with TRBJ1-2; 7 bases map to TRBD1. Germline loops: CDR1 LGHDT, CDR2 YNNKEL (reference sequence). The CDR3 spans 15 residues. Losses at the gene ends were 4 bases for V and 6 bases for J; bases not matched to a gene: 11.

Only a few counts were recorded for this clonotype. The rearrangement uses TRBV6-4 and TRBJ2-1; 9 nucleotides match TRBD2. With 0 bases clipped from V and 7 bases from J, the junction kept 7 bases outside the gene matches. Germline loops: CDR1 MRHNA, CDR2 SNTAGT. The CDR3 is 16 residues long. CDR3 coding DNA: TGTGCCAGCAGTGACTCGGCGGGAGGGCACGATAATGAGCAGTTCTTC. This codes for CASSDSAGGHDNEQFF.

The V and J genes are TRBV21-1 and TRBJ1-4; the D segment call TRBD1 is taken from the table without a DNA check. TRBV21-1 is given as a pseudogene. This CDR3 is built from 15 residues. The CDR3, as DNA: TGTGCCAGCACCGGGCCGGGTTCCCTTTATGAAAAACTGTTTTTT. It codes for CASTGPGSLYEKLFF.

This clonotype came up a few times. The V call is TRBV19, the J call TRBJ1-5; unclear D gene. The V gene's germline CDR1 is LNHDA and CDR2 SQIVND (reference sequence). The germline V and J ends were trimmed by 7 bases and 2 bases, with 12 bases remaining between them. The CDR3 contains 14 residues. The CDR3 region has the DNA TGTGCCAGTACCGCGGGCTCCGGCAATCAGCCCCAGCATTTT. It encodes CASTAGSGNQPQHF.

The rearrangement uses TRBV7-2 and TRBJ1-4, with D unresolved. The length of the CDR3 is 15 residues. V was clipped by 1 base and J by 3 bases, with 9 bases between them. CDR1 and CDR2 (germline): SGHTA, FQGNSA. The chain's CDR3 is CASSLVLGSNEKLFF. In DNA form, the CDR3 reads TGTGCCAGCAGCTTAGTTTTGGGGTCTAATGAAAAACTGTTTTTT. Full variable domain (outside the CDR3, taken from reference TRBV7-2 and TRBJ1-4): GAGVSQSPSNKVTEKGKDVELRCDPISGHTALYWYRQSLGQGLEFLIYFQGNSAPDKSGLPSDRFSAERTGGSVSTLTIQRTQQEDSAVYLCASSLVLGSNEKLFFGSGTQLSVL.

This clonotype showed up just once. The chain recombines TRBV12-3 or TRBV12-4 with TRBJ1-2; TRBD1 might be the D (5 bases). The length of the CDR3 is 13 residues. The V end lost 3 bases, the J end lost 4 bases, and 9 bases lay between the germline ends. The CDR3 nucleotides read TGTGCCAGCAGTTTTGGGACGGTCTATGGCTACACCTTC. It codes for CASSFGTVYGYTF.

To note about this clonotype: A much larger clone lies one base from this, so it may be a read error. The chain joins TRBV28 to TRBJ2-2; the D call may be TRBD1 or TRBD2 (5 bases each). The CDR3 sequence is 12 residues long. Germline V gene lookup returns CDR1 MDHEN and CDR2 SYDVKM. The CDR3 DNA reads TGTGCCAGCACCCCGGGACCCGGGGAGCAGTTTTTT. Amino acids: CASTPGPGEQFF.

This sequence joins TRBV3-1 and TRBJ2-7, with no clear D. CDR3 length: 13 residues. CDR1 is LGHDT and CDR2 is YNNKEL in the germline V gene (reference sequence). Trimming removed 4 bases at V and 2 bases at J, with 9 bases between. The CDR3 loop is CASSPAGTYEQYF. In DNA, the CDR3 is TGTGCCAGCAGCCCCGCCGGCACCTACGAGCAGTACTTC.

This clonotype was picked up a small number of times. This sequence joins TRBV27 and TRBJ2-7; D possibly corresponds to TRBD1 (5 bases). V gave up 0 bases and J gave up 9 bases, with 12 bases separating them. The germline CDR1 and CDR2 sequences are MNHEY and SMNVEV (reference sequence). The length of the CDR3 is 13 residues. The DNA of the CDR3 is TGTGCCAGCAGTTTATCGGGTGGGGCAGGGCAGTACTTC. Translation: CASSLSGGAGQYF.

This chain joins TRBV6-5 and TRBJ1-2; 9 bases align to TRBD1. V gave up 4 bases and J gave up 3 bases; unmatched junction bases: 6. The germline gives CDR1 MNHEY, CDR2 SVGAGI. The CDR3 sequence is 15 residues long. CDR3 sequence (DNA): TGTGCCAGCAGTTCCTCACAGGGGGCGGACTATGGCTACACCTTC. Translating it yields CASSSSQGADYGYTF.

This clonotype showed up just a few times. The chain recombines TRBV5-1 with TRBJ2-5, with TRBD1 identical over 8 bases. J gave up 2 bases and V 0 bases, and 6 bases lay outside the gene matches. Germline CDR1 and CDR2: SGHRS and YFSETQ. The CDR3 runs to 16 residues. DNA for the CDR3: TGCGCCAGCAGCTTGGAGGACAGGGCTGGGCAAGAGACCCAGTACTTC. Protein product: CASSLEDRAGQETQYF.